A single sample gave rise to the 16 T cell receptor beta chains below, sequenced in a study of T-cell memory formation after mild COVID-19. MiXCR, applied by TCRdb to the 5' RACE reads, yields one record per CDR3 protein. The sample records fewer than 450,000 distinct CDR3 sequences, roughly 24% being singletons. Sequences were obtained from PBMCs or a T cell subset sorted from them (not recorded which). The receptors stem from an adult woman who had mild COVID-19 (a few samples of this study predate the infection). Cell type and time point are not known.

This clonotype was seen a few times. The chain links TRBV7-9 to TRBJ1-1; D call uncertain. CDR3 length: 15 residues. The V gene's germline CDR1 is SEHNR and CDR2 FQNEAQ (reference sequence). V lost 1 base to trimming and J lost 0 bases, with 9 bases between them. CDR3 DNA sequence: TGTGCCAGCAGCTTAGGGTCCTCCATGAACACTGAAGCTTTCTTT. Its protein is CASSLGSSMNTEAFF.

The gene calls are TRBV12-3 or TRBV12-4 and TRBJ2-7, with D uncertain. Trimming took 6 bases from V and 0 from J, leaving 18 bases between them. The CDR3 totals 16 residues. The CDR3: CASSYGRLAPSYEQYF. The CDR3 DNA reads as TGTGCCAGCAGCTATGGACGTTTGGCCCCCTCCTACGAGCAGTACTTC.

This chain uses TRBV24-1 with TRBJ2-3; 7 nucleotides match TRBD1. This CDR3 contains 14 residues. CDR1 is KGHDR and CDR2 is SFDVKD in the germline V gene. Trimming removed 9 bases from V and 6 bases from J; junction bases left unmatched: 11. CDR3 residues: CATLGDRVGDTQYF. As DNA, the CDR3 is TGTGCCACCTTGGGCGACAGGGTTGGGGATACGCAGTATTTT.

This clonotype came up a few times. This rearrangement joins TRBV20-1 to TRBJ2-1; possibly TRBD1 for D (6 bases). The germline CDR1 and CDR2 sequences are DFQATT and SNEGSKA (reference sequence). V was clipped by 6 bases and J by 4 bases, with 13 bases between them. The CDR3 is 13 residues long. The CDR3 sequence is CSASGTSYNEQFF. CDR3 coding DNA: TGCAGTGCGTCCGGGACAAGTTACAATGAGCAGTTCTTC.

A word on this clonotype: Mismatch with germline at one junction end may stem from a read error. This sequence joins TRBV20-1 and TRBJ2-1; 12 nucleotides line up with TRBD2. CDR1 is DFQATT and CDR2 is SNEGSKA in the germline V gene (reference sequence). The CDR3 extends over 16 amino acids. The CDR3 loop reads CSARPGLAGSYNEKFF. The DNA of the CDR3 is TGCAGTGCTAGACCGGGACTAGCGGGTTCTTACAATGAGAAGTTCTTC.

V usage is TRBV29-1 and J usage is TRBJ1-1; D not certain. Trimming stripped 4 bases from V and 1 base from J, with 13 bases between. This CDR3 is built from 14 residues. Germline V gene data show CDR1 as SQVTM and CDR2 as ANQGSEA. DNA for the CDR3: TGCAGCGTTGCTGGGTTTCTCGGGAACACTGAAGCTTTCTTT. Translation: CSVAGFLGNTEAFF.

The chain uses TRBV24-1 and TRBJ2-1, with 8 bases aligning to TRBD1. CDR1 KGHDR and CDR2 SFDVKD come from the germline V gene. CDR3 length: 16 residues. J lost 5 bases, V lost 4 bases, and 9 bases had no gene match. CDR3 protein: CATSETGTGKHNEQFF. In nucleotides, the CDR3 is TGTGCCACCAGTGAGACAGGGACAGGAAAACACAATGAGCAGTTCTTC.

This clonotype was observed a handful of times. This chain uses TRBV5-1 with TRBJ2-1; no reliable D call. V was trimmed by 0 bases and J by 6 bases, leaving 10 bases between them. Per the germline V gene, CDR1 is SGHRS and CDR2 is YFSETQ. This CDR3 is 14 amino acids long. As DNA, the CDR3 is TGCGCCAGCAGCTTGGAGCTGCTCGCCAATGAGCAGTTCTTC. This codes for CASSLELLANEQFF.

This clonotype was recorded a few times. This chain connects TRBV12-3 or TRBV12-4 to TRBJ1-1, with D possibly being TRBD1 (5 bases). The CDR3 sequence is 13 residues long. V gave up 2 bases and J gave up 7 bases, with 11 bases separating them. CDR3 coding DNA: TGTGCCAGCAGTTTACTGGGGACGGGTGAAGCTTTCTTT. Encoded protein: CASSLLGTGEAFF.

A few counts support this clonotype. The V gene is TRBV10-3, the J gene TRBJ1-5; TRBD1 agrees at 8 bases. Unmatched junction bases numbered 2, after V lost 5 bases and J lost 5 bases. The V gene's germline CDR1 is ENHRY and CDR2 SYGVKD. The CDR3 is made up of 13 amino acids. The CDR3 DNA reads as TGTGCCATCAGTTCACAGGGGGATCAGCCCCAGCATTTT. Translation: CAISSQGDQPQHF.

The CDR3 DNA is TGTGCCAGCAGTTACTCGAACCAGCGGGGATCCTACGAGCAGTACTTC. Its translation is CASSYSNQRGSYEQYF. The chain carries TRBV6-5 and TRBJ2-7, with 7 bases lining up with TRBD2. Germline CDR1 reads MNHEY; CDR2 reads SVGAGI. CDR3 size: 16 residues. Trimming removed 0 bases from V and 1 base from J; junction bases left unmatched: 6.

The rearrangement links TRBV9 to TRBJ1-4; D might be TRBD1 (5 bases). The CDR3 loop spans 16 amino acids. V lost 0 bases and J 4 bases, leaving 13 bases between the germline ends. CDR1 and CDR2 (germline): SGDLS, YYNGEE. The CDR3, as DNA: TGTGCCAGCAGCGTAGGTCCCGCAGGGTTTAATGAAAAACTGTTTTTT. This encodes CASSVGPAGFNEKLFF.

This clonotype has a handful of counts. The chain uses TRBV20-1 and TRBJ2-5, with TRBD2 identical over 11 bases. V was clipped by 2 bases and J by 6 bases; unmatched bases: 5. Germline assignment: CDR1 DFQATT and CDR2 SNEGSKA (reference sequence). This CDR3 is 14 amino acids long. The CDR3 nucleotides read TGCAGTGCTAGACCGGGACTAGCGGAGAAGACCCAGTACTTC. Its translation is CSARPGLAEKTQYF.

This clonotype was observed a few times. V is TRBV7-2 and J is TRBJ2-7, with 7 bases lining up with TRBD2. CDR1 and CDR2 (germline): SGHTA, FQGNSA. The CDR3 length is 14 residues. The J segment lost 3 bases and the V segment lost 5 bases, leaving 7 bases of the junction unmatched. CDR3 residues: CASSRGDRHYEQYF. CDR3 nucleotide sequence: TGTGCCAGCAGCCGGGGGGACCGACACTACGAGCAGTACTTC.

This clonotype has more than one count but fewer than ten. J is TRBJ2-5 and V is TRBV6-2 or TRBV6-3, with a tentative D call TRBD2 (6 bases). Between the trimmed V and J ends, which lost 6 bases and 2 bases, there was a span of 10 bases. CDR1 MNHEY and CDR2 SVGEGT come from the germline V gene. The length of the CDR3 is 13 residues. The CDR3 DNA is TGTGCCAGCAGAAAGAGCGGGCAAGAGACCCAGTACTTC. Translating it yields CASRKSGQETQYF.

The gene calls are TRBV6-2 or TRBV6-3 and TRBJ2-1; D might be TRBD1 (5 bases). Trimming cost V 5 bases and J 10 bases, with 15 bases left between them. The CDR3 covers 13 residues. Looked up from germline, CDR1 is MNHEY and CDR2 is SVGEGT. CDR3 sequence reads: CASSPDPQGEQFF. The CDR3 coding sequence is TGTGCCAGCAGTCCGGACCCCCAGGGAGAGCAGTTCTTC.